The 24 T cell receptor beta chains in this list originate from one sample, sequenced in a study of shared clonotypes between healthy human individuals. CD45RO negativity and positive selection for CCR7 defined naive CD8 cells, a population that excluded terminally differentiated effector memory CD45RA+ cells. Clones were read by immunoSEQ multiplex PCR, and TCRdb kept only the in-frame ones, dropping some. The sample gives around 2,100,000 clones, approximately 94% of which show up once; roughly 1% is in the top ten. Sequences were obtained from naive CD8+ T cells sorted from blood. These receptors were obtained from a man younger than 35 in good health.

The CDR3 DNA is TGTGCCTGGAGTTTTGGGTCCGGACTCCACTTT. Amino acid sequence: CAWSFGSGLHF. V gene TRBV30 combines with J gene TRBJ1-6; D unclear. The germline CDR1 and CDR2 sequences are GTSNPN and SVGIG (reference sequence). The CDR3 contains 11 residues. Trimming took 2 bases from V and 16 from J, leaving 12 bases between them.

The rearrangement uses TRBV9 and TRBJ2-7; 9 bases line up with TRBD1. V gave up 3 bases and J gave up 4 bases; unmatched junction bases: 8. Germline V gene data show CDR1 as SGDLS and CDR2 as YYNGEE. The length of the CDR3 is 15 residues. The CDR3 nucleotides are TGTGCCAGCAGCGCTGGGACAGGGACGGCATACGAGCAGTACTTC. This gives the protein CASSAGTGTAYEQYF.

The CDR3 loop is CASSQWTGRGETQYF. The DNA of the CDR3 is TGCGCCAGCAGCCAGTGGACAGGTCGGGGAGAGACCCAGTACTTC. The chain joins TRBV4-1 to TRBJ2-5; TRBD1 agrees at 7 bases. The CDR3 consists of 15 residues. V trimming: 3 bases; J trimming: 4 bases; junction bases outside the gene matches: 8. CDR1 MGHRA and CDR2 YSYEKL come from the germline V gene.

This chain joins TRBV6-4 and TRBJ2-7; 7 nucleotides match TRBD1. Trimming at V came to 0 bases and at J to 3 bases, leaving 5 bases not matched to a gene. Germline V CDR1 and CDR2: MRHNA, SNTAGT. This CDR3 contains 15 residues. CDR3 protein: CASSDSQTGNYEQYF. The CDR3 nucleotides read TGTGCCAGCAGTGACTCCCAGACAGGGAACTACGAGCAGTACTTC.

The rearrangement joins TRBV10-2 to TRBJ2-7; D is perhaps TRBD1 or TRBD2 (5 bases each). From germline, CDR1 is WSHSY and CDR2 SAAADI. Trimming removed 0 bases at V and 2 bases at J, with 8 bases between. The CDR3 loop spans 14 amino acids. In nucleotides, the CDR3 is TGCGCCAGCAGTGAGTCGAGGGGAGCCTACGAGCAGTACTTC. It codes for CASSESRGAYEQYF.

This rearrangement joins TRBV15 to TRBJ2-5; D is possibly TRBD1 (5 bases). V lost 2 bases and J 1 base, leaving 11 bases between the germline ends. This CDR3 spans 15 amino acids. The V gene's germline CDR1 is LNHNV and CDR2 YYDKDF (reference sequence). The CDR3 protein is CATSRSLGVQETQYF. Written as DNA, the CDR3 is TGTGCCACCAGCAGATCGCTAGGGGTCCAAGAGACCCAGTACTTC.

This clone has more than one count but fewer than ten. The chain links TRBV10-1 to TRBJ2-2; D is possibly TRBD1 or TRBD2 (5 bases each). The CDR3 covers 14 residues. V was trimmed by 4 bases and J by 6 bases, leaving 12 bases between them. The germline CDR1 and CDR2 sequences are WNHNN and SYGVQD (reference sequence). CDR3 DNA: TGCGCCAGCAGTGGTCTGGGACGTGCCGGGGAGCTGTTTTTT. Residues: CASSGLGRAGELFF.

CDR3 amino acids: CASKTADTQYF. The CDR3 DNA follows: TGTGCCAGCAAGACAGCAGATACGCAGTATTTT. V is TRBV6-5 and J is TRBJ2-3, with a possible D match to TRBD1 (5 bases). Germline lookup yields CDR1 MNHEY and CDR2 SVGAGI. The CDR3 is 11 residues long. Trimming took 7 bases from V and 4 from J, leaving 6 bases between them.

This sequence joins TRBV5-1 and TRBJ1-2, with D perhaps matching TRBD1 (6 bases). CDR1 SGHRS and CDR2 YFSETQ come from the germline V gene. This CDR3 has 14 residues. The V and J ends lost 4 bases and 1 base respectively, with 11 bases between them. The DNA of the CDR3 is TGCGCCAGCAGCATGGACAGTTATAACTATGGCTACACCTTC. It specifies CASSMDSYNYGYTF.

The chain is built from TRBV6-1 and TRBJ2-5; the D gene is possibly TRBD2 (5 bases). The CDR3 has 16 residues. V shed 3 bases and J shed 5 bases, with 19 bases lying between them. The germline gives CDR1 MNHNS, CDR2 SASEGT. The CDR3 sequence is CASSDYSDSARETQYF. CDR3 in DNA: TGTGCCAGCAGTGACTACTCGGACTCAGCGCGGGAGACCCAGTACTTC.

The V gene is TRBV2, the J gene TRBJ1-1; D remains unclear. V lost 9 bases to trimming and J lost 1 base, with 15 bases between them. CDR1 is SNHLY and CDR2 is FYNNEI in the germline V gene. The CDR3 is made up of 14 amino acids. Here the CDR3 reads CASFIRDSNTEAFF. The CDR3 DNA reads TGTGCCAGTTTTATTCGCGATTCGAACACTGAAGCTTTCTTT.

This sequence joins TRBV7-6 and TRBJ2-1, with TRBD2 identical over 11 bases. CDR1 and CDR2 from the germline V gene are SGHVS and FNYEAQ. J lost 5 bases, V lost 1 base, and 4 bases had no gene match. The CDR3 sequence is 16 residues long. CDR3 sequence (DNA): TGTGCCAGCAGCTTAGTAGCGGGAGGGCCTAACAATGAGCAGTTCTTC. This translates into CASSLVAGGPNNEQFF.

This chain links TRBV5-4 with TRBJ2-7; 9 bases are a match to TRBD1. CDR3 length: 14 amino acids. CDR1 SGHNT and CDR2 YYREEE come from the germline V gene (reference sequence). The J segment lost 3 bases and the V segment lost 6 bases, leaving 7 bases of the junction unmatched. The CDR3 DNA reads as TGTGCCAGCACGGTTGACAGGGGGGTCTACGAGCAGTACTTC. Protein product: CASTVDRGVYEQYF.

The chain carries TRBV25-1 and TRBJ2-2; 14 bases are a match to TRBD2. The CDR3 totals 16 residues. Germline CDR1 and CDR2: MGHDK and SYGVNS. The trim removed 10 bases at V and 5 bases at J, leaving 9 bases unmatched. The CDR3 DNA reads TGTGCCACCAATACGGGACTAGCGGGAGAGACCGGGGAGCTGTTTTTT. Protein: CATNTGLAGETGELFF.

V and J are TRBV2 and TRBJ2-1; 10 bases fit TRBD2. Per germline, CDR1 SNHLY and CDR2 FYNNEI. The CDR3 spans 18 residues. J lost 1 base, V lost 1 base, and 7 bases had no gene match. The CDR3 DNA is TGTGCCAGCAGTGAAGAACTAGCGGGGCTTTCATCCTACAATGAGCAGTTCTTC. It is translated as CASSEELAGLSSYNEQFF.

The V call is TRBV6-5, the J call TRBJ2-3, with a possible D match to TRBD2 (6 bases). In germline, CDR1 is MNHEY, CDR2 SVGAGI. Trimming removed 10 bases at V and 1 base at J, with 18 bases between. The CDR3 spans 15 residues. The CDR3 loop is CATLQRWEGTDTQYF. CDR3 bases: TGTGCCACCTTACAGAGGTGGGAGGGCACAGATACGCAGTATTTT.

The rearrangement uses TRBV19 and TRBJ2-1; weak D call: TRBD1 (6 bases). CDR1 and CDR2 (germline): LNHDA, SQIVND (reference sequence). This CDR3 has 15 residues. The ends were cut back, 7 bases at V and 4 bases at J, with 17 bases in the middle. This CDR3 reads CASTRTGNGYNEQFF. Written as DNA, the CDR3 is TGTGCCAGTACCCGAACAGGGAACGGTTACAATGAGCAGTTCTTC.

About this clone itself: This same CDR3 is encoded by further DNA sequences in the sample. V usage is TRBV27 and J usage is TRBJ1-4; D is possibly TRBD1 (5 bases). The V gene lost 5 bases and the J gene lost 3 bases, with 10 bases spanning the gap. The germline CDR1 and CDR2 sequences are MNHEY and SMNVEV (reference sequence). This CDR3 is built from 14 residues. In DNA, the CDR3 is TGTGCCAGCAGTCCTGGGGGGGCTAATGAAAAACTGTTTTTT. Its protein product is CASSPGGANEKLFF.

This clone was detected only once. The chain uses TRBV4-3 and TRBJ2-3; D not certain. Looked up from germline, CDR1 is LGHNA and CDR2 is YSLEER. The ends were cut back, 4 bases at V and 2 bases at J, with 7 bases in the middle. This CDR3 contains 13 residues. CDR3 protein: CASSRSFTDTQYF. The DNA of the CDR3 is TGCGCCAGCAGCCGGAGCTTCACAGATACGCAGTATTTT.

V gene TRBV10-1 combines with J gene TRBJ2-7; D unclear. The CDR3 runs to 14 residues. Trimming took off 3 bases at V and 5 bases at J, with 14 bases between the two ends. The V gene's germline CDR1 is WNHNN and CDR2 SYGVQD (reference sequence). CDR3 sequence reads: CASSDSRAGDEQYF. The CDR3 region has the DNA TGCGCCAGCAGTGATTCCCGAGCAGGCGACGAGCAGTACTTC.

The chain has TRBV30 and TRBJ2-7; tentative D call: TRBD1 (6 bases). CDR1 GTSNPN and CDR2 SVGIG come from the germline V gene (reference sequence). The length of the CDR3 is 14 residues. V gave up 1 base and J gave up 1 base, with 11 bases separating them. The CDR3 DNA sequence: TGTGCCTGGAGTGAATGGGACACATCCTACGAGCAGTACTTC. It is translated as CAWSEWDTSYEQYF.

This clone was recorded once. The rearrangement uses TRBV7-9 and TRBJ2-7; D ambiguous. The germline gives CDR1 SEHNR, CDR2 FQNEAQ (reference sequence). The CDR3 consists of 15 residues. V was cut by 5 bases and J by 0 bases, with 14 bases left in between. CDR3 sequence reads: CASSGQELSSYEQYF. As DNA, the CDR3 is TGTGCCAGCAGCGGGCAAGAGCTTAGCTCCTACGAGCAGTACTTC.

This chain links TRBV6-1 with TRBJ1-3, with D unresolved. V was clipped by 2 bases and J by 4 bases, with 18 bases between them. The CDR3 sequence is 17 residues long. Germline loops: CDR1 MNHNS, CDR2 SASEGT. Here the CDR3 DNA reads TGTGCCAGCAGTGAACTGGGTGGGAACAGCGCCGGAAACACCATATATTTT. It encodes CASSELGGNSAGNTIYF.

The chain joins TRBV5-4 to TRBJ2-2, with 7 bases aligning to TRBD2. Germline CDR1 SGHNT, CDR2 YYREEE (reference sequence). V shed 0 bases and J 10 bases; nucleotides not matched to a gene: 15. CDR3 length: 17 residues. CDR3 in amino acids: CASSLALGEGLFAELFF. CDR3 DNA: TGTGCCAGCAGCTTGGCTTTGGGGGAGGGCCTATTTGCGGAGCTGTTTTTT.